This T cell receptor beta chain was identified during a study of cytomegalovirus exposure and HLA in healthy donors. Study-wide background: Early released data comprised around 80 million unique TCRs from HLA-typed donors. Study findings and constraints: Several V segments, TRBV6-2 and TRBV6-3 among them, could not be told apart and were dropped. Relative to the approximately 680-donor mean, N-insertions were reportedly fewer in an Asian-associated ancestry cluster in a later analysis. Altogether, some 160 TCR beta chains were recorded as cytomegalovirus-associated.

With 60 Vbeta and 13 Jbeta primers, the PCR was carried out. Repertoires were generated with immunoSEQ multiplex PCR, while TCRdb's copy carries only in-frame clones and drops some. Of around 120,000 clones listed, over 70% are singletons. This clone was counted once. Its antigen is as yet unknown. The CDR3 contains 15 residues. Germline values: CDR1 SGHVS, CDR2 FNYEAQ. Trimming took off 2 bases at V and 3 bases at J, with 13 bases between the two ends. The TCR comes from a woman aged 45-59 years in good health and CMV-seropositive. The material sequenced was PBMCs. The chain combines TRBV7-6 with TRBJ1-2; D remains ambiguous. The CDR3 reads CASSLTPAADYGYTF. The CDR3 coding sequence is TGTGCCAGCAGCTTAACCCCCGCCGCGGACTATGGCTACACCTTC.